This TCR beta chain was found in a study of T-cell memory formation after mild COVID-19. This clonotype was observed a few times. Its target is unknown. General study results and limits: Detection of some responders pre-infection suggested pre-existing cross-reactive memory T cells participated. A balance of CD4 and CD8 characterized clones contracting day 15 to 85, whereas later expanders leaned CD4+.

Per the germline V gene, CDR1 is LGHDT and CDR2 is YNNKEL (reference sequence). The CDR3 is 16 residues long. V lost 1 base and J 4 bases, leaving 14 bases between the germline ends. cDNA libraries for TCR alpha and TCR beta, carrying sample barcodes and UMIs, came from 5'RACE with constant-segment primers. TCRdb itself ran the 5' RACE reads through MiXCR, one entry per CDR3 protein. The data contain over 150,000 distinct CDR3 sequences, around 18% of them singletons. This rearrangement joins TRBV3-1 to TRBJ1-5; D uncertain. The clonotype originates from a man aged 18 to 30 who had mild COVID-19 (a few samples of this study predate the infection). Cell type and time point are not known. Material: PBMCs or a T cell subset sorted from them (not recorded which). The CDR3 here is CASSQGVGVFNQPQHF. The CDR3 DNA sequence: TGTGCCAGCAGCCAAGGTGTCGGGGTGTTTAATCAGCCCCAGCATTTT. Filled out from reference TRBV3-1 and TRBJ1-5, the complete variable domain reads DTAVSQTPKYLVTQMGNDKSIKCEQNLGHDTMYWYKQDSKKFLKIMFSYNNKELIINETVPNRFSPKSPDKAHLNLHINSLELGDSAVYFCASSQGVGVFNQPQHFGDGTRLSIL.